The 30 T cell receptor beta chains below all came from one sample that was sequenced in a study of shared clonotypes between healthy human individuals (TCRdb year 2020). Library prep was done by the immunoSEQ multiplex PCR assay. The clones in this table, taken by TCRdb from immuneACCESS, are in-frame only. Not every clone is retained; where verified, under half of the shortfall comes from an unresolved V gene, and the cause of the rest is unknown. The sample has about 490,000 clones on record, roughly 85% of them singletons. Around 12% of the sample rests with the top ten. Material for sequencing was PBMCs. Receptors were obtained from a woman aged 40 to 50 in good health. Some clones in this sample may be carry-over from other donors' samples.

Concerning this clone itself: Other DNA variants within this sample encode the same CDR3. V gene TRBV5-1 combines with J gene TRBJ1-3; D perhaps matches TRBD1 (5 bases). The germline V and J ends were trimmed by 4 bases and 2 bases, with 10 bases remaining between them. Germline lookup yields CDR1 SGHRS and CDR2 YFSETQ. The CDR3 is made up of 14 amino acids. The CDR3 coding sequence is TGCGCCAGCAGCCTTACAGGAACTGGAAACACCATATATTTT. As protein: CASSLTGTGNTIYF.

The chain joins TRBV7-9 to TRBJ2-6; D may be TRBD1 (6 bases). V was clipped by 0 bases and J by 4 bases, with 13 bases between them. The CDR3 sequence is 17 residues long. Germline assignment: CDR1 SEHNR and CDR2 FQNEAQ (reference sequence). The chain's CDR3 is CASSLAATGMGANVLTF. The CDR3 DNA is TGTGCCAGCAGCTTAGCGGCAACAGGGATGGGGGCCAACGTCCTGACTTTC.

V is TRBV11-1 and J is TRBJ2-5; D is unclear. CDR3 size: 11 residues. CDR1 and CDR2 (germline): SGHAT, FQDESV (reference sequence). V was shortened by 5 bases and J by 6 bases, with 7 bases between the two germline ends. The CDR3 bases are TGTGCCAGCAGCATCCGAAAGACCCAGTACTTC. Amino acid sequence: CASSIRKTQYF.

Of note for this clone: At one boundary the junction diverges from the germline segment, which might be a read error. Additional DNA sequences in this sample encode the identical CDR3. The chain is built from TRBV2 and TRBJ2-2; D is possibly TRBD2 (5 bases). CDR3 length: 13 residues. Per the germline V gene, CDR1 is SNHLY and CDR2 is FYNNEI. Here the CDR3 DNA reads TGTGCCAGCAGTGATGATGCGACCGGGGAGCTGTTCTTT. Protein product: CASSDDATGELFF.

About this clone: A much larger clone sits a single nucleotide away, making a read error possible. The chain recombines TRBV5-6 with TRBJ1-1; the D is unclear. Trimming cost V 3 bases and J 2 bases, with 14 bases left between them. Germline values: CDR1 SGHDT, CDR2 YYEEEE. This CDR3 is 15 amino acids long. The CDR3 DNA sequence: TGTGCCAGCAGCTGGGCCTTCCTGGGCAACACTGAAGCTTTCTTT. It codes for CASSWAFLGNTEAFF.

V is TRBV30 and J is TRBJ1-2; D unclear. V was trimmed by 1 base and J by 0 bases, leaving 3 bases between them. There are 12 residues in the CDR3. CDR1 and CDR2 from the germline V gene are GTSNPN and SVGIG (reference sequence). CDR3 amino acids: CAWSASNYGYTF. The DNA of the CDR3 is TGTGCCTGGAGTGCATCTAACTATGGCTACACCTTC.

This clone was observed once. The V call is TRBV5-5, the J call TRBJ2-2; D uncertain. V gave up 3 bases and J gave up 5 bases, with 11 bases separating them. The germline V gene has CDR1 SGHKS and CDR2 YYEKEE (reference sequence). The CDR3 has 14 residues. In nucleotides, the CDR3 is TGTGCCAGCAGCTCTCCTGTGTATACCGGGGAGCTGTTTTTT. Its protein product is CASSSPVYTGELFF.

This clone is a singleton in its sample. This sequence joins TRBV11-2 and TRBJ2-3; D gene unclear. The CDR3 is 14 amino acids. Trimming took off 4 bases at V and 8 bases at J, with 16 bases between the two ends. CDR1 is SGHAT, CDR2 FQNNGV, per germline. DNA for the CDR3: TGTGCCAGCAGCTCCCTAACCTCTCCTTTTACGCAGTATTTT. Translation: CASSSLTSPFTQYF.

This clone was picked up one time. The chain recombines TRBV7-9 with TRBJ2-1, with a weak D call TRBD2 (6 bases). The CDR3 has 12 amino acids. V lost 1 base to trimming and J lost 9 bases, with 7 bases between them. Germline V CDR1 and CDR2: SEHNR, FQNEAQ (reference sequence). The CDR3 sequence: CASSLGRGEQFF. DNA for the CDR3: TGTGCCAGCAGCTTAGGGCGGGGTGAGCAGTTCTTC.

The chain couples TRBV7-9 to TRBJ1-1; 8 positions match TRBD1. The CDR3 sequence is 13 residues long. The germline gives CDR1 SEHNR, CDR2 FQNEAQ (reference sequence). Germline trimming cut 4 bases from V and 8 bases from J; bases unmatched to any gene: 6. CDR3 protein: CASSSGGRAEAFF. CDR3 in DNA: TGTGCCAGCAGCTCAGGGGGCAGGGCCGAAGCTTTCTTT.

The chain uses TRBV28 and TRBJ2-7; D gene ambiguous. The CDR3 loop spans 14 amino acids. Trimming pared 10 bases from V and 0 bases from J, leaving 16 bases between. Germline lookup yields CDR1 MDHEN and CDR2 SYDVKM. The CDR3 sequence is CATPPSGLSYEQYF. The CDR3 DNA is TGTGCCACTCCCCCCTCGGGCCTCTCCTACGAGCAGTACTTC.

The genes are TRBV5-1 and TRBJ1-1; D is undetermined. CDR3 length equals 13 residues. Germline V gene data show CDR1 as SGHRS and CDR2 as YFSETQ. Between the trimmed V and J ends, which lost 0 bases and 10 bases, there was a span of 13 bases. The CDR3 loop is CASSLAAAVGAFF. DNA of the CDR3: TGCGCCAGCAGCTTGGCCGCCGCGGTTGGAGCTTTCTTT.

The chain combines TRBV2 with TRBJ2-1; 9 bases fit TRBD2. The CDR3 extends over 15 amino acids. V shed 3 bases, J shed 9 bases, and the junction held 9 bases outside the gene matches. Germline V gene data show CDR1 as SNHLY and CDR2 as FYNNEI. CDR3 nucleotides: TGTGCCAGCAGTGAGAGGGGACTAGCCTCGGTTGAGCAGTTCTTC. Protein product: CASSERGLASVEQFF.

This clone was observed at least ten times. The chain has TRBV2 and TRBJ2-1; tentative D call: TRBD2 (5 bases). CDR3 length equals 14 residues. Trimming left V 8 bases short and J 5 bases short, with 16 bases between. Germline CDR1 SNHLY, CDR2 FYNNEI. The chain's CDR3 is CASFENGINNEQFF. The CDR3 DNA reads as TGTGCCAGCTTCGAGAACGGGATCAACAATGAGCAGTTCTTC.

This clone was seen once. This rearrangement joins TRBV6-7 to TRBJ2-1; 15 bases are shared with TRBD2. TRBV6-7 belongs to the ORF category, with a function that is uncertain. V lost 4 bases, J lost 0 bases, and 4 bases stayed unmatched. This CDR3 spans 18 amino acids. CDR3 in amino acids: CASSSGTSGRSSYNEQFF. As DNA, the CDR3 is TGTGCCAGCAGTTCCGGGACTAGCGGGAGGAGCTCCTACAATGAGCAGTTCTTC.

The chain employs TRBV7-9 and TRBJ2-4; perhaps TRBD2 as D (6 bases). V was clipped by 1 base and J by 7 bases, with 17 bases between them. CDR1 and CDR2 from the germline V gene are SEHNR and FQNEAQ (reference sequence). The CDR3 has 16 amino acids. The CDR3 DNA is TGTGCCAGCAGCTTAGGACCGGGAGCAAGGGATAACATTCAGTACTTC. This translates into CASSLGPGARDNIQYF.

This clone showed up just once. DNA for the CDR3: TGTGCCAGCAGTTACCTGGACGGTTTGTACGAGCAGTACTTC. This encodes CASSYLDGLYEQYF. The V gene is TRBV6-5, the J gene TRBJ2-7; D gene unclear. Deletions cut 2 bases from V and 4 bases from J, with 12 bases between. The CDR3 spans 14 residues. The germline gives CDR1 MNHEY, CDR2 SVGAGI.

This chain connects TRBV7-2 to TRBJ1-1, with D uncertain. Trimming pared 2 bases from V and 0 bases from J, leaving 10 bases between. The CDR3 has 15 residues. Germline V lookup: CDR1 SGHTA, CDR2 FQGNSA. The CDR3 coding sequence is TGTGCCAGCAGCTTAATCGCAGGAGTGAACACTGAAGCTTTCTTT. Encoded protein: CASSLIAGVNTEAFF.

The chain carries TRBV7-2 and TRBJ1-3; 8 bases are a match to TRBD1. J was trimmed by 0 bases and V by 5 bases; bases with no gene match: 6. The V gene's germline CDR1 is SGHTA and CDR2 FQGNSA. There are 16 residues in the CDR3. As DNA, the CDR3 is TGTGCCAGCAGCCGGACAGGGACGAGCTCTGGAAACACCATATATTTT. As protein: CASSRTGTSSGNTIYF.

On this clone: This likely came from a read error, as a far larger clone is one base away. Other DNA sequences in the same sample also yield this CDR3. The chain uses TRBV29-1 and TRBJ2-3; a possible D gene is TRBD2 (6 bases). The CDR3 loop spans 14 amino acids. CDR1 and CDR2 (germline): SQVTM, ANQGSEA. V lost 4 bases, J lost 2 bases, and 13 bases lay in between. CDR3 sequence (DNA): TGCAGCGTTGGAGCGGGCACAGCCACAGATACGCAGTATTTT. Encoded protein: CSVGAGTATDTQYF.

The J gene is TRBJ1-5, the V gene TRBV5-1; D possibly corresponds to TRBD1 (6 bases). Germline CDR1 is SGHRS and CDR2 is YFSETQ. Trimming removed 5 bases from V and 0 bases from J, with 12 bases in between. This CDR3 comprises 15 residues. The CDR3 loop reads CASRRTEGSNQPQHF. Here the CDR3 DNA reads TGCGCCAGCAGAAGGACAGAAGGTAGCAATCAGCCCCAGCATTTT.

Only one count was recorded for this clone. This chain's CDR3 is CASSPGSDAGANVLTF. The DNA of the CDR3 is TGTGCCAGCTCACCCGGGAGCGACGCTGGGGCCAACGTCCTGACTTTC. The chain uses TRBV18 and TRBJ2-6, with D maybe TRBD2 (6 bases). This CDR3 has 16 amino acids. The V and J ends lost 3 bases and 2 bases respectively, with 11 bases between them. Germline CDR1 reads KGHSH; CDR2 reads LQKENI.

The CDR3 region is CASSGRTSYEQYF. CDR3 in DNA: TGTGCCAGCAGCGGACGGACCTCCTACGAGCAGTACTTC. The chain combines TRBV11-3 with TRBJ2-7; no clear D. CDR1 is SGHNT and CDR2 is YENEEA in the germline V gene. The length of the CDR3 is 13 residues. Trimming took off 5 bases at V and 0 bases at J, with 8 bases between the two ends.

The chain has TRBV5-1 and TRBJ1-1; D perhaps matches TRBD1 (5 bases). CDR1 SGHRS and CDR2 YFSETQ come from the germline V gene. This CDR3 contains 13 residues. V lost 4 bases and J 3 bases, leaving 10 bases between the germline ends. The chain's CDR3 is CASSGGTYTEAFF. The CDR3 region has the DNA TGCGCCAGCAGCGGCGGGACTTACACTGAAGCTTTCTTT.

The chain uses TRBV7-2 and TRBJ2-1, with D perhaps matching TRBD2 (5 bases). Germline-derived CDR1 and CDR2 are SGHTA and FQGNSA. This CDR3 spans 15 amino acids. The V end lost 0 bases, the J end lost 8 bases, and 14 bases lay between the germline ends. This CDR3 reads CASSLAGAREDEQFF. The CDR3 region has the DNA TGTGCCAGCAGCTTAGCGGGAGCGAGGGAAGATGAGCAGTTCTTC.

The CDR3 DNA reads TGTGCCAGCTCACCAAAGGCAAACACTGAAGCTTTCTTT. Translation gives CASSPKANTEAFF. The chain is built from TRBV18 and TRBJ1-1; no definite D call. V was clipped by 2 bases and J by 2 bases, with 6 bases between them. This CDR3 is 13 amino acids long. In germline, CDR1 is KGHSH, CDR2 LQKENI.

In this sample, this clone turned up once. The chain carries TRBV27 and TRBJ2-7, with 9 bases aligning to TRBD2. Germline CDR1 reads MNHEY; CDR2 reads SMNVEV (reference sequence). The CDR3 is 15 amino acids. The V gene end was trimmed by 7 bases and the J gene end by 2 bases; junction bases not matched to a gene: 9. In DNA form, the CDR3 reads TGTGCCAGCACCATCAGCGGGAGGAGAACCTACGAGCAGTACTTC. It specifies CASTISGRRTYEQYF.

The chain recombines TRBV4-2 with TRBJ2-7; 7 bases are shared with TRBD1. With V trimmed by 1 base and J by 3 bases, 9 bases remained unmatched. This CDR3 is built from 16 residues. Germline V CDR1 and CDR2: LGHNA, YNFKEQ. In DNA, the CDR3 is TGTGCCAGCAGCCAAGTTGGGCAGGGGGTCAACTACGAGCAGTACTTC. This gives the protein CASSQVGQGVNYEQYF.

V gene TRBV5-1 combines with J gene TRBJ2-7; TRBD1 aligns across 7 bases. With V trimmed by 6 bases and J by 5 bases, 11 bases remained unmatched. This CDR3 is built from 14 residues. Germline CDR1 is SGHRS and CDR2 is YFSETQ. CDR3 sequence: CASTFDRVADEQYF. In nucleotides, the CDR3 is TGCGCCAGCACCTTTGACAGGGTCGCCGACGAGCAGTACTTC.

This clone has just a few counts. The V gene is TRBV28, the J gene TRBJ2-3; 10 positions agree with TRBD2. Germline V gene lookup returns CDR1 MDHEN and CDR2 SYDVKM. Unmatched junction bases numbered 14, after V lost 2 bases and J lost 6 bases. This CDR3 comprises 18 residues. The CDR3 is CASSLLPSGRTKGDTQYF. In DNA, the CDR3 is TGTGCCAGCAGTTTACTTCCTAGCGGGAGAACAAAGGGGGATACGCAGTATTTT.